The source of this T cell receptor beta chain is a study of cytomegalovirus exposure and HLA in healthy donors (dated by TCRdb to 2017 to 2019). For context, the study as a whole: According to an earlier analysis of 550 to 700 of the donors, roughly 180 million T cells yielded 120 million or so unique TCR beta sequences and about 280 Gb of sequence data. An early release that covered several hundred HLA-typed donors contained approximately 300 gigabases of sequencing data and 75 million to 100 million unique TCR sequences. The genetic ancestry cluster associated with self-reported Caucasian donors included around four fifths of the roughly 400 genotyped donors. The aim of the study was to test whether cataloging public T cell receptors could identify signatures of past pathogen exposure. The study profiled the T cell repertoires of about 720 subjects by immunosequencing and related them to cytomegalovirus serostatus. In addition to the first cohort of approximately 650 subjects, a separate validation cohort of 100 to 150 different subjects was used. High-throughput TCR immunosequencing, statistical association of individual TCRs with disease status, and machine learning were combined to predict cytomegalovirus infection status. A later analysis re-analyzed previously published TCR beta repertoires from roughly 690 donors and added high-resolution HLA genotyping to study TCR occurrence patterns. In the later analysis, no new phenotypic data were used to find candidate immune exposures; instead, reliance was placed on TCR beta sequences and their occurrence across donors. To decide whether each TCR beta V gene segment behaved as functional or pseudogenic, an earlier analysis of approximately 590 of the donors relied on high-throughput TCR beta sequencing. Donor age, sex, ethnicity and CMV serostatus were collected together with the repertoire data. A later genetic analysis took genome-wide SNP genotypes for about three fifths of the 666 donors and used that subset as a discovery cohort. All discovery cohort repertoires had been generated on a single sequencing platform. Both class I and class II loci were covered by HLA typing, at four-digit resolution. The number of typed donors differed by locus: about 629-630 for A, B, C, DRB1 and DQB1; 500 to 550 for DQA1; 600 to 610 for DPA1; and about 470 for DPB1. Roughly 5 DR-DQ haplotypes were handled as single units for association and clustering because linkage in the cohort was strong. On average, roughly 250,000 unique TCR beta nucleotide sequences were sequenced per donor among a few hundred genotyped donors of the cohort, with 15% to 20% of those sequences being non-productive.

The full study reports these points: The cohort was sequenced for TCR beta chains only, and without alpha or paired-chain data the features that could be detected were limited. The study listed 150 to 200 TCR beta chains as associated with cytomegalovirus. A cluster of highly shared sequence variants was judged likely to represent a technical artifact of the sequencing pipeline. Some IMGT-functional V segments, including TRBV6-2 and TRBV6-3, could not be told apart with the 87-base-pair reads, so those segments were excluded. Assigning TCR associations to individual alleles was difficult when HLA alleles, especially DR and DQ, strongly co-occurred. The authors suggested that the approach could potentially be extended to other disease states and immunological phenotypes. Several of the top co-occurrence clusters appeared to be linked to parvovirus B19, influenza, CMV and Epstein-Barr virus, according to a later analysis. Because counts were too low, seventeen rarely observed V segments, including chromosome 9 orphons, were excluded from the earlier analysis of about 500 of the donors. In vitro tests confirmed that three of the cytomegalovirus-associated TCR beta chains recognize cytomegalovirus antigens. A further reported finding was that TCR beta sequences accurately predicted the HLA-A and HLA-B alleles for most subjects in the first cohort. Cytomegalovirus status was reported to be diagnosed by the classifier with high specificity and sensitivity in both the original and validation cohorts. Because HLA typing was missing for some donors at each locus, association tests included only the typed subset. Correlated functional status among segregating V segments might be attributable to linkage disequilibrium, but an unknown experimental factor could not be ruled out. In a later genetic analysis, fewer N-insertions in productive TCRs were reported among donors in an Asian-associated ancestry cluster than the roughly 670-donor mean. Presence/absence analyses assumed roughly uniform sequencing depth across donors, an assumption that may not hold. While some public TCRs were present in many individuals, most TCR sequences turned up only very rarely across donors. In an earlier analysis of around 600 of the donors, most TCR beta V segments appeared in productive rearrangements about 87% or about 30% of the time, broadly matching IMGT annotations. A later analysis found that HLA-associated TCR beta chains were more clonally expanded and had lower generation probabilities than equally common non-associated chains. In a later genetic analysis, a missense DCLRE1C variant was associated with V-gene and J-gene trimming of TCR beta chains, and the association was replicated in an independent cohort. For the cohort, immune exposure information was limited to CMV serostatus. In a later analysis, most CMV-associated TCR beta chains were found to appear HLA-restricted, with HLA associations seemingly driven largely by CMV exposure. At a false discovery rate of 0.05, a later analysis linked 15,000 to 20,000 TCR beta sequences to specific HLA alleles. A later analysis found that TCR association rates varied across HLA loci, with DRB1 alleles showing the most associated TCRs and HLA-C alleles the fewest.

The cohort comprised hundreds of healthy bone marrow donors. All cohort members were sampled while nominally healthy, although unrecorded immune exposures were likely present. The donor was CMV seronegative and belonged to the group of 352 seronegative cohort members. A peripheral blood sample was provided by each donor, and peripheral blood mononuclear cells were used for TCR beta sequencing. The Qiagen DNeasy Blood Extraction Kit was used to extract genomic DNA from the blood cell samples. Trimming leaves V shorter by 6 bases and J shorter by 4 bases, with the junction holding 8 bases beyond the gene matches. The CDR3 runs 13 residues from the cysteine to the phenylalanine. Only the CDR3 DNA is retained, 39 bases long and in frame from the first base. As encoded in the germline V gene, CDR1 is SQVTM while CDR2 is ANQGSEA. Library method: the immunoSEQ multiplex PCR assay. For the multiplex PCR, a mixture combining 60 forward primers for TCR Vbeta segments and 13 reverse primers for TCR Jbeta segments was used. The CDR3 region of rearranged TCR beta genes was amplified from genomic DNA with a multiplex PCR assay. On the Illumina HiSeq System, the amplified TCR beta libraries were sequenced as 87-base-pair reads. As for the authors' bioinformatics: Across the 670 or so repertoires, a later analysis counted roughly 77 million unique TCR beta chains, 9.5 million to 12 million of which were shared by at least two donors. Raw reads were error-corrected and collapsed into unique sequences with a nearest-neighbor algorithm that merged closely related sequences to remove PCR and sequencing errors. CDR3 sequences were aligned to IMGT reference sequences to assign V, D and J gene segments. For a sequence to be retained, a match of at least six nucleotides was required to both a V gene segment and a J gene segment. A rearrangement counted as productive if the CDR3 had no stop codons and remained in frame with V and J, and every other rearrangement counted as non-productive. Following IMGT convention, CDR3 was defined as the stretch from the second conserved V-encoded cysteine up to the conserved J-encoded phenylalanine. Sequences without an unambiguous match to a single V gene segment were excluded from the earlier analysis of about 640 of the donors. An earlier analysis of several hundred of the donors called V segments functional above 56.7% productive rearrangements and segregating when the between-donor standard deviation exceeded 5%. A statistical classification framework was built to diagnose cytomegalovirus status from the catalog of TCR beta chain sequences. In a later analysis, V and J genes were assigned by comparing TCR nucleotide sequences against IMGT/GENE-DB human TR gene sequences. The TCRdist pipeline was used in a later analysis to assign CDR3 sequences and most-parsimonious VDJ recombination scenarios. A later analysis defined each TCR beta chain by its CDR3 amino acid sequence plus V-gene family, and excluded reads lacking a unique V-gene family. To address suspected cross-contamination and a sequencing artifact, a later analysis removed several hundred highly shared, low-generation-probability nucleotide sequences. For each public chain, a later analysis derived a clonal expansion index from normalized ranks of inferred template counts within each repertoire. In a later analysis, generation probabilities were computed with a VDJ recombination model fitted to out-of-frame rearrangements, and the resulting probabilities were checked against IGoR. In a later analysis, TCR-TCR, TCR-HLA and TCR-CMV co-occurrence was scored with hypergeometric tests, and a repertoire-size bias correction was applied to TCR pairs. To estimate false discovery rates, a later analysis permuted the HLA or CMV assignments 20 times. In a later analysis, co-occurring TCRs were grouped using DBSCAN, with TCRdist sequence similarity added in when clustering inside HLA-allele-positive subsets. Co-occurrence clustering excluded repertoires with fewer than 30,000 or more than 120,000 public chains, plus five with anomalous nucleotide sharing. TCRdb retrieved this table from immuneACCESS and kept in-frame rearrangements only. Not all clones are present; in checked studies, unresolved V genes account for under half, and no reason is known for the remainder. V and J calls plus clone size are reproduced from that table; the DNA served to infer D and trimming. The table for this sample lists about 94,000 clones; roughly 80% of them were counted only once. Approximately 0.8% of the sample belongs to the ten largest clones.

Comments on this clone: What this receptor recognizes is not known. Base qualities were left out, and no much larger clone turns up one base away.

The chain employs TRBV29-1 and TRBJ1-2; TRBD1 lines up with 7 middle nucleotides. This clonotype originated in a woman aged 55-70 years in good health and CMV-seronegative. The source material was PBMCs. CDR3 loop: CSVDRELGYGYTF. Read as DNA, the sequence is TGCAGCGTCGACAGGGAACTCGGCTATGGCTACACCTTC.